These 10 T cell receptor beta chains were sequenced from one sample in a study of T cells in narcolepsy. This table comes from immunoSEQ multiplex PCR, and its TCRdb copy is limited to in-frame clones, with some not included. Of over 25,000 clones in the sample, approximately 79% are singletons; the top ten hold about 4%. The source material was memory (CD45RA-) CD4+ T cells from blood. The receptor source for this set is a human donor in good health.

This chain joins TRBV2 and TRBJ1-3; unclear D gene. Per germline, CDR1 SNHLY and CDR2 FYNNEI. With 6 bases removed from V and 0 bases from J, the gap between germline ends came to 9 bases. The CDR3 extends over 14 amino acids. The CDR3: CASRHGNSGNTIYF. CDR3 sequence (DNA): TGTGCCAGCAGACACGGGAACTCTGGAAACACCATATATTTT.

The chain joins TRBV5-6 to TRBJ1-3, with D maybe TRBD1 (6 bases). There are 16 residues in the CDR3. Germline V gene lookup returns CDR1 SGHDT and CDR2 YYEEEE. Deletions cut 4 bases from V and 2 bases from J, with 16 bases between. The CDR3 nucleotides are TGTGCCAGCAGCGAAGGTGGGGGCTGGGCTGGAAACACCATATATTTT. Translated: CASSEGGGWAGNTIYF.

CDR3 DNA sequence: TGTGCCAGCAGGACAGTTGCCGAGCAGTACTTC. This codes for CASRTVAEQYF. The rearrangement uses TRBV2 and TRBJ2-7, with D tentatively TRBD1 (5 bases). V dropped 6 bases and J dropped 6 bases, with 9 bases sitting between them. This CDR3 has 11 residues. Germline V gene lookup returns CDR1 SNHLY and CDR2 FYNNEI.

The chain is built from TRBV14 and TRBJ2-1; 13 bases are shared with TRBD2. With V trimmed by 2 bases and J by 14 bases, 6 bases remained unmatched. Germline loops: CDR1 SGHDN, CDR2 FVKESK. The CDR3 has 14 residues. The CDR3 DNA reads as TGTGCCAGCAGCCAACGACTAGCGGGAGGACCGGAGTTCTTC. Translation: CASSQRLAGGPEFF.

The chain is built from TRBV7-6 and TRBJ1-3; D is unclear. Germline CDR1 SGHVS, CDR2 FNYEAQ. V gave up 5 bases and J gave up 0 bases, with 8 bases separating them. This CDR3 contains 14 residues. In nucleotides, the CDR3 is TGTGCCAGCAGCCCTCGGGGCTCTGGAAACACCATATATTTT. Translating it yields CASSPRGSGNTIYF.

The chain uses TRBV7-9 and TRBJ1-2; D is undetermined. The length of the CDR3 is 14 residues. The germline V and J ends were trimmed by 0 bases and 8 bases, with 13 bases remaining between them. Germline-derived CDR1 and CDR2 are SEHNR and FQNEAQ (reference sequence). The CDR3 sequence: CASSLATTPKGYTF. The CDR3 bases are TGTGCCAGCAGCTTAGCTACCACCCCAAAGGGCTACACCTTC. The whole variable domain, remainder taken from reference TRBV7-9 and TRBJ1-2, is DTGVSQNPRHKITKRGQNVTFRCDPISEHNRLYWYRQTLGQGPEFLTYFQNEAQLEKSRLLSDRFSAERPKGSFSTLEIQRTEQGDSAMYLCASSLATTPKGYTFGSGTRLTVV.

This clone occurred a few times. The V and J genes are TRBV4-1 and TRBJ2-7; D tentatively reads TRBD1 or TRBD2 (6 bases each). CDR1 is MGHRA and CDR2 is YSYEKL in the germline V gene. V lost 0 bases and J lost 2, with 14 bases in between. This CDR3 is 16 amino acids long. The CDR3 DNA is TGCGCCAGCAGCCAAGATGGAGGGGGAGTGACCTACGAGCAGTACTTC. This encodes CASSQDGGGVTYEQYF.

The chain carries TRBV11-3 and TRBJ1-2; 10 bases are a match to TRBD1. CDR3 length equals 16 residues. J lost 2 bases, V lost 5 bases, and 8 bases had no gene match. Germline lookup yields CDR1 SGHNT and CDR2 YENEEA. The CDR3 loop is CASSPAGTGVNYGYTF. The CDR3 nucleotides read TGTGCCAGCAGCCCCGCCGGGACAGGGGTCAACTATGGCTACACCTTC.

The chain couples TRBV19 to TRBJ1-3; D ambiguous. The CDR3 spans 16 residues. Germline V CDR1 and CDR2: LNHDA, SQIVND (reference sequence). Trimming left V 3 bases short and J 0 bases short, with 12 bases between. The CDR3 DNA sequence: TGTGCCAGTAGTATGGCTCAGGTCAGCTCTGGAAACACCATATATTTT. This translates into CASSMAQVSSGNTIYF. Complete variable domain (other parts from reference TRBV19 and TRBJ1-3): DGGITQSPKYLFRKEGQNVTLSCEQNLNHDAMYWYRQDPGQGLRLIYYSQIVNDFQKGDIAEGYSVSREKKESFPLTVTSAQKNPTAFYLCASSMAQVSSGNTIYFGEGSWLTVV.

V usage is TRBV5-4 and J usage is TRBJ2-2; D might be TRBD2 (6 bases). Trimming left V 2 bases short and J 4 bases short, with 12 bases between. Germline CDR1 and CDR2: SGHNT and YYREEE (reference sequence). This CDR3 is built from 15 residues. CDR3 region: CASSLGSGGTGELFF. The CDR3 bases are TGTGCCAGCAGCTTAGGGTCCGGGGGCACCGGGGAGCTGTTTTTT.